This T cell receptor beta chain was obtained from a study of human T cells and chemical hapten exposure. General study results and limits: No alteration of TCRs above 1 in 1000 frequency was seen with DPC sensitization.

The CDR3 totals 14 residues. Germline CDR1 and CDR2: SGHNT and YYREEE (reference sequence). Trimming shortened V by 4 bases and J by 4 bases, and 12 bases separated the two germline ends. As the library was built, unique molecular identifiers were attached to individual cDNA molecules. In the original analysis: Counts of TCRs in each sample centred on a median of around 99,000 and extended from about 20,000 to 690,000. TCRdb processed the 5' RACE reads anew with MiXCR; each CDR3 protein has one entry. Clone size and V and J calls follow TCRdb, not the original study. The sample yields around 140,000 distinct CDR3 sequences, roughly 4% seen once. Blood, whole and unfractionated, served as the source for total RNA extraction. This clonotype was seen many times. Its antigen is undetermined.

The receptor comes from a female donor in good health. The V and J genes are TRBV5-4 and TRBJ1-5, with D maybe TRBD1 (5 bases). DNA for the CDR3: TGTGCCAGCAGCCTGGGGGGTAGAAATCAGCCCCAGCATTTT. Translated, it gives CASSLGGRNQPQHF.